Each of the 3 T cell receptor beta chains below was sequenced from the same sample in a study of blood T cell repertoires in COVID-19 (dated by TCRdb to the early 2020s). The method was the immunoSEQ multiplex PCR assay. TCRdb's version of the immuneACCESS table is confined to in-frame rearrangements and falls short of the full clone set. An unresolved V gene accounts for under half of the shortfall where checked; the remainder is of unknown origin. The sample yields 200,000 to 250,000 clones; approximately 88% were counted once. Together, the top ten hold about 3.5% of the sample. The sample was PBMCs or T cells enriched from blood (not recorded which). These TCRs come from a woman aged 25 to 39 who had been exposed to COVID-19.

A single count supports this clone. V and J are TRBV27 and TRBJ2-5; 7 bases align to TRBD2. The CDR3 loop spans 18 amino acids. Germline V gene sequence: CDR1 MNHEY, CDR2 SMNVEV (reference sequence). J lost 5 bases, V lost 6 bases, and 21 bases had no gene match. CDR3 sequence: CASSPIFPRETSSETQYF. The DNA for the CDR3 is TGTGCCAGCAGCCCCATATTTCCGCGGGAGACTTCCAGCGAGACCCAGTACTTC.

The V gene is TRBV6-4, the J gene TRBJ2-2; D is possibly TRBD1 (5 bases). Trimming left V 4 bases short and J 2 bases short, with 8 bases between. The CDR3 runs to 14 residues. CDR1 is MRHNA, CDR2 SNTAGT, per germline. The CDR3 DNA is TGTGCCAGCAGTGCCCAGGGAAACACCGGGGAGCTGTTTTTT. Its protein product is CASSAQGNTGELFF.

The V and J genes are TRBV19 and TRBJ1-5; tentatively, D is TRBD1 (5 bases). This CDR3 is built from 14 residues. The germline gives CDR1 LNHDA, CDR2 SQIVND (reference sequence). Trimming cost V 2 bases and J 1 base, with 6 bases left between them. The CDR3 here is CASSIYRSNQPQHF. The CDR3 nucleotides are TGTGCCAGTAGTATATACAGGAGCAATCAGCCCCAGCATTTT.